This TCR beta chain was obtained from a study of blood T cell repertoires in COVID-19 (TCRdb year 2020). Regarding the research as a whole: Samples from collaborators originated in the United States, Italy and Spain and spanned both the acute and convalescent phases of COVID-19. The prospective study material was composed of cDNA or gDNA derived from T cells, B-cell-depleted T cells, or PBMCs. Subjects who had been exposed to COVID-19, were actively infected with it, or had recovered from it provided the deeply sampled blood TCRbeta repertoires that made up the dataset. The repertoires were released in a freely available public database intended as a resource for research on the immune response to SARS-CoV-2. Samples came from the ongoing ImmuneRACE study (first 160 participants) plus 1,254 subjects from 6 global collaborators. Nearly every sample came with metadata listing a de-identified subject ID, COVID-19 status, age in years and sex. HLA class I and class II types, where available, came from metadata supplied by the sample provider rather than from assay-based typing.

As for this clone: Its antigen has not been determined. Qualities for individual bases were not recorded, and no much larger clone is one base off.

Summary of the overall study and its limitations: How much clinical and demographic metadata was included differed by source and by participant, and the metadata was provided uncurated.

A second Seattle source provided samples from volunteer blood donors who had recovered from COVID-19. Each collaborating institution followed its own protocols to collect whole blood in K2EDTA tubes. For TCRbeta analysis, collaborators shipped samples as frozen whole blood, isolated PBMCs, or DNA extracted from either of those sample types. The CDR1 and CDR2 encoded by the germline V gene are MGHDK and SYGVNS. There are 16 amino acids in the CDR3, from cysteine to phenylalanine inclusive. The kept DNA is CDR3 alone, 48 bases in frame from the first base. Trimmed from V: 3 bases; trimmed from J: 3 bases; junction bases lacking a gene match: 8. The immunoSEQ Assay, a bias-controlled multiplex PCR, was used to amplify TCRbeta CDR3 regions from genomic DNA. For the original study's pipeline: Nucleated cell counts per sample were estimated from amplification of reference gene primers within the assay. To quantify the absolute abundance of each unique TCRbeta CDR3 rearrangement, sequence reads were collapsed and filtered. For each sample, productive Simpson clonality was calculated by taking the square root of Simpson's diversity index across productive rearrangements. TCRdb retrieved this table from immuneACCESS and kept in-frame rearrangements only. Not all clones are present; in checked studies, unresolved V genes account for under half, and no reason is known for the remainder. The V and J calls and clone size come from that table; D and trimming were worked out from the DNA. The sample has roughly 120,000 clones on record, 80% to 90% of them singletons. 7.5% to 9% of the sample belongs to the ten largest clones.

The TCR was taken from a man in his 70s who had recovered from COVID-19. Sample: peripheral blood. Recombination joined TRBV25-1 with TRBJ2-3; the junction holds 8 bases that match TRBD1. The CDR3 protein is CASSDSRTGFTDTQYF. The DNA reads as follows: TGTGCCAGCAGTGATTCCCGGACAGGGTTTACAGATACGCAGTATTTT. The full variable domain, completed from the reference TRBV25-1 and TRBJ2-3 proteins outside the CDR3, reads EADIYQTPRYLVIGTGKKITLECSQTMGHDKMYWYQQDPGMELHLIHYSYGVNSTEKGDLSSESTVSRIRTEHFPLTLESARPSHTSQYLCASSDSRTGFTDTQYFGPGTRLTVL.